This T cell receptor beta chain emerged from a study of OX40 agonist ivuxolimab in advanced cancers. The study's findings and limits: CD8+ T cells were the subset that, on average, had more expanded clones than CD4+.

The method was immunoSEQ multiplex PCR; TCRdb's version includes in-frame clones alone and lacks a portion of them. The table has some 85,000 clones, about 88% seen once. Comment on this clone: Antigen specificity is unknown.

This CDR3 comprises 17 residues. In germline, CDR1 is PRHDT, CDR2 FYEKMQ (reference sequence). Trimming cost V 5 bases and J 0 bases, with 17 bases left between them. The chain combines TRBV13 with TRBJ1-3; D perhaps matches TRBD1 (5 bases). The source material was CD4+ or CD8+ T cells sorted from blood, sampled in a trial of the OX40 agonist ivuxolimab. This TCR derives from an adult with an advanced solid tumor such as melanoma, head and neck, liver or kidney cancer. CDR3 nucleotide sequence: TGTGCCAGCAGCCCTGGGTTGGGGGTTACCTCTGGAAACACCATATATTTT. Translating gives CASSPGLGVTSGNTIYF.